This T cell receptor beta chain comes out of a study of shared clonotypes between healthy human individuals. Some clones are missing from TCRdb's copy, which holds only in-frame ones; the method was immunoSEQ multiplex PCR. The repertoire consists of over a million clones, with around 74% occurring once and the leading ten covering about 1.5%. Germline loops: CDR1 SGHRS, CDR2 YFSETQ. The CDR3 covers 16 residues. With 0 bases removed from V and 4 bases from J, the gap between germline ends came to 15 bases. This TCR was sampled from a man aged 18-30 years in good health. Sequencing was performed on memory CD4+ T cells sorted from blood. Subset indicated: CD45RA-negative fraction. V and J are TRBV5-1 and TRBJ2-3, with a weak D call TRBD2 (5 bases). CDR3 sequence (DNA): TGCGCCAGCAGCTTGGGCCGGGGTTACGGCGCAGATACGCAGTATTTT. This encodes CASSLGRGYGADTQYF. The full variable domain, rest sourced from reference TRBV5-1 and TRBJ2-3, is KAGVTQTPRYLIKTRGQQVTLSCSPISGHRSVSWYQQTPGQGLQFLFEYFSETQRNKGNFPGRFSGRQFSNSRSEMNVSTLELGDSALYLCASSLGRGYGADTQYFGPGTRLTVL.